What follows describes a single T cell receptor beta chain. As to time point: persistent/refractory GD, antithyroid drugs over 5 years with positive TRAb. Extracted PBMC RNA gave rise to the TCR library. This entry is derived from a study of regulatory T cells in long-lasting Graves disease. This CDR3 contains 13 residues. V lost 7 bases to trimming and J lost 4 bases, with 13 bases between them. Germline V gene data show CDR1 as LNHDA and CDR2 as SQIVND (reference sequence). HTBI primers from iRepertoire and Arm-PCR of CDR3 regions yielded the TCR beta libraries. Source study methods: Among the samples, around 60 TRBV and more than twelve TRBJ segments were identified. TCRdb processed the multiplex PCR reads anew with MiXCR; each CDR3 protein has one entry. TCRdb, rather than the study authors, made the V and J calls. The data hold about 460,000 distinct CDR3 sequences, with 20% to 25% observed a single time.

This sequence originates from a female donor with Graves disease. The chain combines TRBV19 with TRBJ2-5; perhaps TRBD2 as D (5 bases). This specimen was peripheral blood mononuclear cells (PBMCs), taken when the disease was refractory, from a patient treated with antithyroid drugs. CDR3 coding DNA: TGTGCCAGTACCCCGGGGAGTGGAGAGACCCAGTACTTC. Its translation: CASTPGSGETQYF.